This TCR beta chain was recorded in a study of blood T cell repertoires in COVID-19. For the study at large: The United States, Italy and Spain provided the acute and convalescent COVID-19 samples. PBMCs, B-cell-depleted T cells, or T cells provided the cDNA or gDNA that made up the material.

The CDR3 sequence is 13 residues long. V lost 3 bases and J lost 7, with 9 bases in between. Germline loops: CDR1 KGHSH, CDR2 LQKENI. Enrolled during active infection, Seattle patients were then followed longitudinally. Original methodology: Amplification from reference gene primers served as the basis for estimated nucleated cell counts. Data came from immunoSEQ multiplex PCR; TCRdb stores just in-frame clones and leaves some out. V and J calls and clone size are given by that table; D and trimming were obtained from the DNA. The profile covers approximately 300,000 clones, with roughly 86% appearing a single time and roughly 10% taken by the ten largest.

Specimen: peripheral blood. The receptor comes from a woman in her twenties or thirties with COVID-19, enrolled during active disease. The genes are TRBV18 and TRBJ1-4; D unresolved. The CDR3 here is CASSPGSREKLFF. The CDR3 DNA follows: TGTGCCAGCTCACCGGGCAGCCGTGAAAAACTGTTTTTT.